The 11 T cell receptor beta chains below were found in one sample sequenced in a study of T cell repertoires in cytomegalovirus infection. For these TCRs, the target antigens are not known. MiXCR, run by TCRdb on the reads, gives a single entry per CDR3 protein. Of 900,000 to 950,000 distinct CDR3 sequences listed, roughly 31% are singletons. The sequencing here drew on cultured CD8+ T cells from PBMCs, taken from culture after CMV antigen stimulation. Receptors originate from a human donor in good health (CMV status not recorded). Some clones in this sample may be carry-over from other donors' samples.

This clonotype was detected a few times. Sequence at one end of the junction differs from germline and may be a read error. This chain joins TRBV15 and TRBJ1-2; 8 bases match TRBD1. The CDR3 spans 15 residues. Per the germline V gene, CDR1 is LNHNV and CDR2 is YYDKDF (reference sequence). CDR3 in amino acids: CATSRDDRGDYGYTF. CDR3 sequence (DNA): TGTGCCACCAGCAGAGATGACAGGGGTGATTATGGGTACACCTTC.

The rearrangement joins TRBV5-1 to TRBJ1-1; D unresolved. Germline V gene lookup returns CDR1 SGHRS and CDR2 YFSETQ. The CDR3 loop spans 15 amino acids. Deletions cut 3 bases from V and 4 bases from J, with 16 bases between. The CDR3 nucleotides are TGCGCCAGCAGCTCAAACAACGACATGAGCACTGAAGCTTTCTTT. It codes for CASSSNNDMSTEAFF.

V usage is TRBV4-1 and J usage is TRBJ2-1, with 10 bases that match TRBD1. The CDR3 totals 16 residues. The junction had 2 bases not matched to a gene; V was cut back by 0 bases and J by 3 bases. Germline V gene data show CDR1 as MGHRA and CDR2 as YSYEKL. The CDR3 coding sequence is TGCGCCAGCAGCCAAGAAGACAGGGGGCTCTACAATGAGCAGTTCTTC. Protein product: CASSQEDRGLYNEQFF.

J is TRBJ2-7 and V is TRBV7-9, with D perhaps matching TRBD1 (5 bases). The CDR3 runs 14 residues. V lost 1 base to trimming and J lost 4 bases, with 11 bases between them. CDR1 is SEHNR, CDR2 FQNEAQ, per germline (reference sequence). The CDR3 loop reads CASSLGPGWYEQYF. CDR3 nucleotide sequence: TGTGCCAGCAGCTTAGGTCCAGGGTGGTACGAGCAGTACTTC.

This clonotype was recorded once. The V call is TRBV27, the J call TRBJ2-6, with D perhaps TRBD2 (6 bases). The CDR3 runs to 19 residues. Germline CDR1 MNHEY, CDR2 SMNVEV (reference sequence). V was clipped by 5 bases and J by 0 bases, with 20 bases between them. The CDR3 DNA reads as TGTGCCAGCAGTGGCCCTCAGCGGGCCTACAACTCTGGGGCCAACGTCCTGACTTTC. This codes for CASSGPQRAYNSGANVLTF.

Only one count was recorded for this clonotype. V and J are TRBV19 and TRBJ1-2, with 7 positions matching TRBD1. The V segment lost 10 bases and the J segment 13 bases; nucleotides outside the gene matches: 15. This CDR3 is 12 amino acids long. Germline assignment: CDR1 LNHDA and CDR2 SQIVND (reference sequence). The CDR3 nucleotides read TGTGCCACCCGGACAGGCGCACTAGGGTGCACCTTC. Its translation is CATRTGALGCTF. The full variable domain, completed using reference TRBV19 and TRBJ1-2, is DGGITQSPKYLFRKEGQNVTLSCEQNLNHDAMYWYRQDPGQGLRLIYYSQIVNDFQKGDIAEGYSVSREKKESFPLTVTSAQKNPTAFYLCATRTGALGCTFGSGTRLTVV.

V is TRBV6-1 and J is TRBJ1-1; D is unclear. The CDR3 contains 10 residues. Germline CDR1 is MNHNS and CDR2 is SASEGT. Trimming took off 2 bases at V and 6 bases at J, with 1 base between the two ends. The CDR3 coding sequence is TGTGCCAGCAGTGAACCTGAAGCTTTCTTT. It encodes CASSEPEAFF.

The chain has TRBV3-1 and TRBJ2-5, with no clear D. Germline loops: CDR1 LGHDT, CDR2 YNNKEL (reference sequence). This CDR3 spans 16 amino acids. The V gene lost 0 bases and the J gene lost 0 bases, with 11 bases spanning the gap. Written as DNA, the CDR3 is TGTGCCAGCAGCCAAGATAAAAACACGTACCAAGAGACCCAGTACTTC. It is translated as CASSQDKNTYQETQYF.

This clonotype was observed many times. V is TRBV7-9 and J is TRBJ1-2; D gene unclear. V lost 5 bases and J lost 6, with 16 bases in between. From germline, CDR1 is SEHNR and CDR2 FQNEAQ (reference sequence). The CDR3 contains 14 residues. The CDR3 region has the DNA TGTGCCAGCAGCCCACCCCGAGGGCTCCATGGCTACACCTTC. Protein: CASSPPRGLHGYTF.

This clonotype has ten or more counts. The gene calls are TRBV2 and TRBJ1-6, with 8 bases lining up with TRBD1. Germline trimming cut 7 bases from V and 8 bases from J; bases unmatched to any gene: 16. The CDR3 contains 17 residues. Germline V gives CDR1 SNHLY, CDR2 FYNNEI. DNA of the CDR3: TGTGCCAGCATCTATCGGAAGGGACAGGCCGCGGATTCACCCCTCCACTTT. Its translation is CASIYRKGQAADSPLHF.

This sequence joins TRBV6-5 and TRBJ1-5; unclear D gene. V was cut by 6 bases and J by 7 bases, with 13 bases left in between. The CDR3 runs to 13 residues. The germline V gene has CDR1 MNHEY and CDR2 SVGAGI. CDR3: CASRVHVTQPQHF. The CDR3, as DNA: TGTGCCAGCAGGGTACATGTTACCCAGCCCCAGCATTTT.